Below are 11 T cell receptor beta chains sequenced from a single sample in a study of T cell responses to AZD1222 COVID-19 vaccine (dated by TCRdb to the early 2020s). According to the study, the label for this sample's time point signals: baseline before first vaccination. The treatment or condition label for this specimen denotes: meningococcal conjugate vaccine given as trial control. Receptors were amplified or captured by the immunoSEQ multiplex PCR assay. Drawn from immuneACCESS, this table holds only the in-frame rearrangements with V and J called that TCRdb kept. Clones are partly lost; checked studies trace under half to an unresolved V gene and leave the rest unexplained. This sample holds some 65,000 clones; around 79% were observed only once. The ten largest account for roughly 21% of the sample. The specimen was peripheral blood, collected on day 0 of MenACWY control vaccination. The receptor source for this set is an adult in good health.

In the case of this clone: A much more abundant neighbour one base away suggests this may be a read error. The chain employs TRBV6-5 and TRBJ1-1; possibly TRBD1 for D (6 bases). Germline V gene data show CDR1 as MNHEY and CDR2 as SVGAGI. The V gene lost 7 bases and the J gene lost 3 bases, with 6 bases spanning the gap. The CDR3 contains 11 residues. Here the CDR3 DNA reads TGTGCCAGCACAGGGGACACTGAAGCTTTCTTT. Amino acids: CASTGDTEAFF.

This clone was seen more than once but under ten times. The chain has TRBV10-2 and TRBJ1-6; D is possibly TRBD1 (5 bases). This CDR3 region has 14 residues. With 6 bases removed from V and 10 bases from J, the gap between germline ends came to 16 bases. CDR1 is WSHSY, CDR2 SAAADI, per germline. CDR3 DNA: TGCGCCAGCAGGCTTGTAGGGACGGAATCACCCCTCCACTTT. It yields the protein CASRLVGTESPLHF.

The chain links TRBV9 to TRBJ1-4; D not certain. There are 13 residues in the CDR3. Germline CDR1 reads SGDLS; CDR2 reads YYNGEE. V gave up 0 bases and J gave up 12 bases, with 12 bases separating them. This CDR3 reads CASSVGPSRELFF. DNA of the CDR3: TGTGCCAGCAGCGTAGGCCCGAGCCGCGAACTGTTTTTT.

The chain carries TRBV28 and TRBJ1-2, with D possibly TRBD1 on 6 matching bases. The V gene's germline CDR1 is MDHEN and CDR2 SYDVKM. The V end was cut by 6 bases, the J end by 8 bases, with 25 bases between. This CDR3 contains 16 residues. DNA of the CDR3: TGTGCCAGCAGACCCTCCTCCTTCCCAGGGGTAAGGGGCTACACCTTC. Its translation: CASRPSSFPGVRGYTF.

V gene TRBV6-6 combines with J gene TRBJ2-3, with 9 positions matching TRBD2. This CDR3 contains 15 residues. Germline values: CDR1 MNHNY, CDR2 SVGAGI (reference sequence). With 8 bases clipped from V and 3 bases from J, the junction kept 9 bases outside the gene matches. DNA for the CDR3: TGTGCCAGCGCATTAAGGAGCGGGGGGACAGATACGCAGTATTTT. Its protein is CASALRSGGTDTQYF.

This chain uses TRBV15 with TRBJ1-1; D unresolved. The germline V gene encodes CDR1 LNHNV and CDR2 YYDKDF (reference sequence). There are 13 residues in the CDR3. V was pared by 0 bases and J by 4 bases, with 6 bases between. CDR3: CATSREVSTEAFF. The CDR3 DNA sequence: TGTGCCACCAGCAGAGAAGTCTCCACTGAAGCTTTCTTT.

The chain is built from TRBV27 and TRBJ2-3; unclear D gene. CDR1 MNHEY and CDR2 SMNVEV come from the germline V gene (reference sequence). The V end was cut by 4 bases, the J end by 1 base, with 6 bases between. The CDR3 has 13 residues. CDR3: CASSSWGTDTQYF. CDR3 nucleotides: TGTGCCAGCAGTTCGTGGGGCACAGATACGCAGTATTTT.

This chain links TRBV6-1 with TRBJ1-6; 9 bases line up with TRBD1. V gave up 3 bases and J gave up 9 bases; unmatched junction bases: 9. The CDR3 runs 16 residues. In germline, CDR1 is MNHNS, CDR2 SASEGT. CDR3 coding DNA: TGTGCCAGCAGTGAGATGTACAGGGGGCAGGGTTCACCCCTCCACTTT. Translation gives CASSEMYRGQGSPLHF.

The rearrangement joins TRBV27 to TRBJ1-1, with a weak D call TRBD1 (5 bases). The germline V and J ends were trimmed by 2 bases and 5 bases, with 12 bases remaining between them. The CDR3 contains 14 residues. The germline CDR1 and CDR2 sequences are MNHEY and SMNVEV (reference sequence). The CDR3 reads CASSLIGGRTEAFF. The CDR3 DNA reads TGTGCCAGCAGTTTAATCGGGGGTAGGACTGAAGCTTTCTTT.

The chain couples TRBV4-3 to TRBJ1-5; 11 bases align to TRBD1. The V and J ends lost 4 bases and 11 bases, in that order; junction bases with no gene match: 4. Per the germline V gene, CDR1 is LGHNA and CDR2 is YSLEER. This CDR3 contains 13 residues. CDR3 nucleotide sequence: TGCGCCAGCAGCCGGGACAGGGGGGAGGCCCAGCATTTT. Encoded protein: CASSRDRGEAQHF.

Ten or more counts support this clone. The rearrangement joins TRBV6-5 to TRBJ1-2, with D perhaps TRBD1 (6 bases). There are 15 residues in the CDR3. Trimming removed 4 bases at V and 1 base at J, with 13 bases between. The germline gives CDR1 MNHEY, CDR2 SVGAGI. In nucleotides, the CDR3 is TGTGCCAGCAGTTTTACAGGGAACTTTAACTATGGCTACACCTTC. It yields the protein CASSFTGNFNYGYTF.